The 20 T cell receptor beta chains in this list originate from one sample, sequenced in a study of T cells in Graves' hyperthyroidism and ophthalmopathy (dated by TCRdb to about 2019). The library was prepared using multiplex PCR. Data came from an Illumina HiSeq 2000. The TCR beta CDR3 regions were amplified from the RNA transcripts. The TCR CDR3 was subjected to a first round of RT-PCR using the HTBI primer set and the Qiagen OneStep RT-PCR kit. Through fastp at Q25 and MiXCR, TCRdb rebuilt clones from the public reads, retaining in-frame beta chains. Every distinct CDR3 protein forms one entry, paired with its most common genes and DNA. This sample comprises under 550,000 distinct CDR3 sequences, just under 20% of them detected only once. The ten largest clones capture less than 55% of the sample. Sequenced material: blood. The source is a man between 35 and 55 years old with Graves' ophthalmopathy.

This clonotype was observed at least ten times. The CDR3 reads CSAGGRTRIYNEQFF. CDR3 DNA sequence: TGCAGTGCTGGAGGCCGGACTAGGATCTACAATGAGCAGTTCTTC. The chain links TRBV20-1 to TRBJ2-1; TRBD2 aligns across 7 bases. The germline gives CDR1 DFQATT, CDR2 SNEGSKA (reference sequence). This CDR3 has 15 amino acids. V lost 5 bases, J lost 3 bases, and 10 bases stayed unmatched.

This clonotype was counted a few times. The chain is built from TRBV12-3 or TRBV12-4 and TRBJ2-1, with 13 bases lining up with TRBD2. V trimming: 6 bases; J trimming: 8 bases; junction bases outside the gene matches: 4. CDR3 length equals 14 residues. The CDR3 nucleotides are TGTGCCAGCAGGCGGGGACTAGCGGGGTATGAGCAGTTCTTC. Protein product: CASRRGLAGYEQFF.

This clonotype showed up just a few times. The chain employs TRBV28 and TRBJ1-1, with unresolved D. CDR1 and CDR2 from the germline V gene are MDHEN and SYDVKM. This CDR3 is 12 amino acids long. The germline V and J ends were trimmed by 7 bases and 0 bases, with 6 bases remaining between them. CDR3 protein: CASKLLNTEAFF. CDR3 nucleotides: TGTGCCAGCAAGCTCCTGAACACTGAAGCTTTCTTT.

The chain uses TRBV11-2 and TRBJ1-2; maybe TRBD1 (5 bases). The CDR3 is made up of 14 amino acids. V lost 6 bases and J 6 bases, leaving 17 bases between the germline ends. Germline V CDR1 and CDR2: SGHAT, FQNNGV. The CDR3 coding sequence is TGTGCCAGCAGGTGGCGGCAGGGCGTGAATGGCTACACCTTC. Translating it yields CASRWRQGVNGYTF.

Ten or more counts support this clonotype. The chain is built from TRBV18 and TRBJ2-7; no reliable D call. Germline V gives CDR1 KGHSH, CDR2 LQKENI. CDR3 length: 12 residues. V was cut by 1 base and J by 2 bases, with 3 bases left in between. As DNA, the CDR3 is TGTGCCAGCTCACCACTTCCCTACGAGCAGTACTTC. Translation: CASSPLPYEQYF.

The V and J genes are TRBV6-2 or TRBV6-3 and TRBJ1-5; D is possibly TRBD1 (5 bases). V lost 7 bases to trimming and J lost 6 bases, with 13 bases between them. CDR3 length: 13 residues. The germline V gene encodes CDR1 MNHEY and CDR2 SVGEGT. CDR3 in amino acids: CASTSGGGQPQHF. Written as DNA, the CDR3 is TGTGCCAGCACCTCCGGGGGGGGTCAGCCCCAGCATTTT.

The chain has TRBV11-3 and TRBJ2-1; perhaps TRBD1 as D (6 bases). The CDR3 consists of 16 residues. Germline V lookup: CDR1 SGHNT, CDR2 YENEEA. Trimming removed 1 base from V and 8 bases from J, with 18 bases in between. This CDR3 is CASSLGRARGGDEQFF. CDR3 nucleotide sequence: TGTGCCAGCAGCTTAGGTCGGGCCAGGGGTGGCGATGAGCAGTTCTTC.

A note on this clonotype: This clone may be a read error of a much larger clone one base away. This chain joins TRBV2 and TRBJ2-1; D is perhaps TRBD1 (5 bases). CDR3 length: 12 residues. Per germline, CDR1 SNHLY and CDR2 FYNNEI. CDR3 nucleotide sequence: TGTGCCAGCAGTGTCCAGGGCAATGAGCAGCTCTTC. Amino acids: CASSVQGNEQLF.

The rearrangement uses TRBV28 and TRBJ1-1; D is possibly TRBD1 (6 bases). The CDR3 spans 14 residues. V gave up 3 bases and J gave up 4 bases, with 12 bases separating them. The V gene's germline CDR1 is MDHEN and CDR2 SYDVKM. CDR3 residues: CASSFRGAITEAFF. The DNA of the CDR3 is TGTGCCAGCAGTTTTCGGGGGGCAATCACTGAAGCTTTCTTT.

On this clonotype itself: A much more abundant neighbour one base away suggests this may be a read error. The chain carries TRBV27 and TRBJ2-3; tentative D call: TRBD1 (6 bases). CDR3 length: 12 residues. Germline CDR1 reads MNHEY; CDR2 reads SMNVEV (reference sequence). CDR3 residues: CVSSDRQDTQYF. The CDR3 DNA is TGTGTCAGCAGTGACAGGCAGGATACGCAGTATTTT.

This CDR3 is CASSYMQWTEAFF. The CDR3 DNA follows: TGTGCCAGCAGTTACATGCAGTGGACTGAAGCTTTCTTT. The chain has TRBV6-2 or TRBV6-3 and TRBJ1-1; no clear D. The germline gives CDR1 MNHEY, CDR2 SVGEGT. The CDR3 consists of 13 residues. V was clipped by 2 bases and J by 5 bases, with 9 bases between them.

This clonotype was counted only a few times. This clone may be a read error of a much larger clone one base away. The V gene is TRBV24-1, the J gene TRBJ2-3, with 10 nucleotides matching TRBD2. CDR3 length equals 16 residues. Germline V gene data show CDR1 as KGHDR and CDR2 as SFDVKD. In DNA form, the CDR3 reads TGTGTCACCAGTGATCAGACTAGCGGGTTCACAGATACGCAGTATTTT. It codes for CVTSDQTSGFTDTQYF.

This clonotype showed up many times. The V gene is TRBV7-8, the J gene TRBJ2-3, with D unclear. The CDR3 length is 14 residues. Germline assignment: CDR1 SGHVS and CDR2 FQNEAQ. The V gene lost 2 bases and the J gene lost 4 bases, with 10 bases spanning the gap. The CDR3 DNA sequence: TGTGCCAGCAGCTTAATGGGTAATGCAGATACGCAGTATTTT. Translated, it gives CASSLMGNADTQYF.

The rearrangement joins TRBV12-3 or TRBV12-4 to TRBJ1-4; maybe TRBD1 (6 bases). V was shortened by 6 bases and J by 5 bases, with 13 bases between the two germline ends. The CDR3 spans 14 residues. The CDR3 nucleotides are TGTGCCAGCAGCCCCCGGGACATAAATGAAAAACTGTTTTTT. This sequence encodes CASSPRDINEKLFF.

The chain joins TRBV6-1 to TRBJ1-1; 8 bases line up with TRBD1. V shed 10 bases and J 5 bases; nucleotides not matched to a gene: 12. CDR1 is MNHNS, CDR2 SASEGT, per germline. The CDR3 has 14 residues. The CDR3 reads CATKGGQARTEAFF. The CDR3 DNA follows: TGTGCCACAAAGGGGGGACAGGCGAGGACTGAAGCTTTCTTT.

CDR3: CASSMTYIQHSGSPLHF. The CDR3 nucleotides read TGTGCCAGTAGTATGACCTATATACAGCATTCCGGTTCACCCCTCCACTTT. The chain recombines TRBV19 with TRBJ1-6; no firm D call. Germline CDR1 and CDR2: LNHDA and SQIVND (reference sequence). The CDR3 has 17 amino acids. V lost 3 bases and J 9 bases, leaving 21 bases between the germline ends.

Turning to this clonotype: A much larger clone differs by one base, so this may be a read error. The chain recombines TRBV2 with TRBJ2-3; D gene ambiguous. The length of the CDR3 is 14 residues. Germline CDR1 reads SNHLY; CDR2 reads FYNNEI. With 8 bases removed from V and 0 bases from J, the gap between germline ends came to 12 bases. In nucleotides, the CDR3 is TGTGCCAGCGGTATCGGGCAGAGCACAGATACGCAGTATTTT. Its translation: CASGIGQSTDTQYF.

This clonotype has a count of ten or more. The J gene is TRBJ2-5, the V gene TRBV2; TRBD1 aligns across 7 bases. V lost 5 bases and J lost 4; bases outside the gene matches: 7. This CDR3 spans 14 amino acids. Germline CDR1 reads SNHLY; CDR2 reads FYNNEI. DNA of the CDR3: TGTGCCAGCAGTAACAGGGGTTGGGGAGAGACCCAGTACTTC. Its protein product is CASSNRGWGETQYF.

This clonotype was detected only a few times. The junction departs from the called germline gene at one end, perhaps through a read error. The genes are TRBV30 and TRBJ1-3; D is possibly TRBD1 (6 bases). This CDR3 spans 14 amino acids. From germline, CDR1 is GTSNPN and CDR2 SVGIG (reference sequence). Here the CDR3 reads CAWSTTGTGSTIYF. The DNA of the CDR3 is TGTGCCTGGAGTACGACAGGCACCGGAAGCACCATATATTTT.

The chain links TRBV19 to TRBJ2-2; D unresolved. The CDR3 is 13 amino acids. With 8 bases removed from V and 5 bases from J, the gap between germline ends came to 12 bases. Germline V gene lookup returns CDR1 LNHDA and CDR2 SQIVND (reference sequence). CDR3 amino acids: CASSTSLTGELFF. In DNA, the CDR3 is TGTGCCAGTTCGACCTCCCTAACCGGGGAGCTGTTTTTT. Variable domain in full (rest from reference TRBV19 and TRBJ2-2): DGGITQSPKYLFRKEGQNVTLSCEQNLNHDAMYWYRQDPGQGLRLIYYSQIVNDFQKGDIAEGYSVSREKKESFPLTVTSAQKNPTAFYLCASSTSLTGELFFGEGSRLTVL.